This TCR beta chain emerged from a study of blood T cells in healthy people across ages. Collection of around 10 milliliters of peripheral blood was performed for each donor. With respect to this clonotype: No antigen is known for it.

The second PCR ran roughly 7 to 12 cycles with a sample-barcoded 5' primer and J-beta primers. TCRdb re-called the 5' RACE reads through MiXCR, storing one row per CDR3 protein. The profile covers 1.8 million or so distinct CDR3 sequences, with about two fifths appearing a single time and under 30% taken by the ten largest. The CDR3 has 19 amino acids. Trimming stripped 6 bases from V and 1 base from J, with 25 bases between. The germline gives CDR1 LGHNA, CDR2 YSLEER. Study-level points and caveats: Calculation of diversity from one million T cells yielded estimates considered to be underestimates.

Sequencing was done on a sample of blood. The clonotype comes from a human donor in good health. V usage is TRBV4-3 and J usage is TRBJ2-4, with a possible D match to TRBD2 (6 bases). The CDR3 protein is CASRPRGLGILSAKNIQYF. CDR3 sequence (DNA): TGCGCCAGCAGACCTAGGGGACTGGGGATACTTAGCGCCAAAAACATTCAGTACTTC.